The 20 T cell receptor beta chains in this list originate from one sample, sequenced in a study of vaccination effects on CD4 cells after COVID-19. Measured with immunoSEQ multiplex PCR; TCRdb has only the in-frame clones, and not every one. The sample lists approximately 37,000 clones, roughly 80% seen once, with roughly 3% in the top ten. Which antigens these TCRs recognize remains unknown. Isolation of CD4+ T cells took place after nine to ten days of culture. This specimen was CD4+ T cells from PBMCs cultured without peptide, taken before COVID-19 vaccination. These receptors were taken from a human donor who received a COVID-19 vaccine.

The CDR3 nucleotides are TGTGCCAGCAGCCGACGATACAATGAGCAGTTCTTC. Amino acids: CASSRRYNEQFF. The chain combines TRBV3-1 (or the pseudogene TRBV3-2) with TRBJ2-1; D not certain. Germline CDR1 is LGHDT and CDR2 is YNNKEL (reference sequence). V lost 4 bases and J 4 bases, leaving 5 bases between the germline ends. CDR3 length equals 12 residues.

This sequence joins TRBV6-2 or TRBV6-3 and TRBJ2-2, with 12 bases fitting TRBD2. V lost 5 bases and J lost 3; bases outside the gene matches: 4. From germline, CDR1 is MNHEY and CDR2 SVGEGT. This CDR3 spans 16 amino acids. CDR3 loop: CASSQTSGGYTGELFF. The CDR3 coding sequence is TGTGCCAGCAGTCAGACTAGCGGGGGATACACCGGGGAGCTGTTTTTT.

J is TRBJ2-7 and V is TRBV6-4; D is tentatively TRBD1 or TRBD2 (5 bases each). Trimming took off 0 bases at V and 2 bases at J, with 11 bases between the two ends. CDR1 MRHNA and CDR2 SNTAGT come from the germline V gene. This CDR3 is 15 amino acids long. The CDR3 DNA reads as TGTGCCAGCAGTGACTCCCGGGACCCAACCTACGAGCAGTACGTC. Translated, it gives CASSDSRDPTYEQYV.

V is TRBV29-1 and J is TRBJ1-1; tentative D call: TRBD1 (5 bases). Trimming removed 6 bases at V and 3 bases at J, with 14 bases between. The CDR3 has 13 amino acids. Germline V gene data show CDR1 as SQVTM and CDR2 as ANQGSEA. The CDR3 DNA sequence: TGCAGCGTGGACCAGGGTGGCGACACTGAAGCTTTCTTT. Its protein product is CSVDQGGDTEAFF.

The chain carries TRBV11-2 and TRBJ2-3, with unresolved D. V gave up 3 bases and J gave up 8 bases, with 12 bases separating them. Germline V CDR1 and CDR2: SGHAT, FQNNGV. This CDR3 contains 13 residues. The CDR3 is CASSFSLYATQYF. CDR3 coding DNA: TGTGCCAGCAGCTTCTCTCTATATGCTACGCAGTATTTT. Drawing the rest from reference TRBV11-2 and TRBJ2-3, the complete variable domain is EAGVAQSPRYKIIEKRQSVAFWCNPISGHATLYWYQQILGQGPKLLIQFQNNGVVDDSQLPKDRFSAERLKGVDSTLKIQPAKLEDSAVYLCASSFSLYATQYFGPGTRLTVL.

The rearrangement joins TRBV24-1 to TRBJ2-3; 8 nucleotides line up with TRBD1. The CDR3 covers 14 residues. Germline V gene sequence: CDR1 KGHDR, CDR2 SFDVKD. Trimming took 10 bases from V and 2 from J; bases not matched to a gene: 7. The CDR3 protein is CATGGQGATDTQYF. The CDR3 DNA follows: TGTGCCACGGGCGGGCAGGGGGCCACAGATACGCAGTATTTT.

CDR3 protein: CASSTSRDTYEQYV. As DNA, the CDR3 is TGTGCCAGCAGCACATCCCGGGACACCTACGAGCAGTACGTC. The J gene is TRBJ2-7, the V gene TRBV7-9, with D possibly TRBD1 on 6 matching bases. Trimming took 5 bases from V and 2 from J, leaving 13 bases between them. Germline CDR1 and CDR2: SEHNR and FQNEAQ (reference sequence). The CDR3 is made up of 14 amino acids.

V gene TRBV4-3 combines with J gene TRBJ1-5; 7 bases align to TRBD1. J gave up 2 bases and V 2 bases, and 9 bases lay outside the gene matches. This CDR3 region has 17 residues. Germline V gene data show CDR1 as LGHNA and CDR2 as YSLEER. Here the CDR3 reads CASSQYWAGGGNQPQHF. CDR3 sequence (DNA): TGCGCCAGCAGCCAATATTGGGCAGGGGGTGGCAATCAGCCCCAGCATTTT.

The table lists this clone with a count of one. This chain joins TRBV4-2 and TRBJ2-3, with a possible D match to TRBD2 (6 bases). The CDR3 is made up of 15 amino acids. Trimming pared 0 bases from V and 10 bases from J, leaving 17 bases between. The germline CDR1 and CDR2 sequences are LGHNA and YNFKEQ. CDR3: CASSQEVIAGSAQYF. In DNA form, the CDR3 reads TGTGCCAGCAGCCAAGAAGTTATCGCGGGGTCGGCGCAGTATTTT.

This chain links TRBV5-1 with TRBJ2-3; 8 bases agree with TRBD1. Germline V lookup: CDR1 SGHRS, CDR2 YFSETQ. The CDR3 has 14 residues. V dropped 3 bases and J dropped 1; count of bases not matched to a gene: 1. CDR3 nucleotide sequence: TGCGCCAGCAGCTCGGGACAGGGCACAGATACGCAGTATTTT. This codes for CASSSGQGTDTQYF. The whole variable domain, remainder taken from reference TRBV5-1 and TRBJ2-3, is KAGVTQTPRYLIKTRGQQVTLSCSPISGHRSVSWYQQTPGQGLQFLFEYFSETQRNKGNFPGRFSGRQFSNSRSEMNVSTLELGDSALYLCASSSGQGTDTQYFGPGTRLTVL.

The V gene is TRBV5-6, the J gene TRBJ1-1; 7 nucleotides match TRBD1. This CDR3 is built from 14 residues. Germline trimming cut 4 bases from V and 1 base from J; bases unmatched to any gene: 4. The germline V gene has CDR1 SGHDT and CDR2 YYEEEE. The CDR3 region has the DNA TGTGCCAGCAGCCTAAGACAGGGGAACACTGAAGCTTTCTTT. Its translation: CASSLRQGNTEAFF.

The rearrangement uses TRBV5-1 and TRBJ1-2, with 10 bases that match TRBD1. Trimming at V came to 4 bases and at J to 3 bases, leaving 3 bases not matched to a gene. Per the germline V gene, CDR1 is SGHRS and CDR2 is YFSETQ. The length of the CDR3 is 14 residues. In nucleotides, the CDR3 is TGCGCCAGCAGCCGGGACAGGGGTGACTATGGCTACACCTTC. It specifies CASSRDRGDYGYTF.

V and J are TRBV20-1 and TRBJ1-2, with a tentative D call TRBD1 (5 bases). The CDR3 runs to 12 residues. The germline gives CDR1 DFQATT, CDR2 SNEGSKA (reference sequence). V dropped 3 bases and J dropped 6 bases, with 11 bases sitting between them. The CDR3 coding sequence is TGCAGTGCTAGTCAGGGAAGTGATGGCTACACCTTC. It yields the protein CSASQGSDGYTF.

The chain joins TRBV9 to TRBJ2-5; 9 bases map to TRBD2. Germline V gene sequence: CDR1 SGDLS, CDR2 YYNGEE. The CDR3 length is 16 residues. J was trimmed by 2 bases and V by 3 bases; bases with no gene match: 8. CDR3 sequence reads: CASSAIPLAGQETQYF. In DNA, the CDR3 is TGTGCCAGCAGCGCCATCCCGCTAGCGGGGCAAGAGACCCAGTACTTC.

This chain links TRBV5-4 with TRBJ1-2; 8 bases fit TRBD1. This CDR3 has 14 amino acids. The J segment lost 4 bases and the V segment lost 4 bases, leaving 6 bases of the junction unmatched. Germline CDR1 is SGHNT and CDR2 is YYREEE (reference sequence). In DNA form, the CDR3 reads TGTGCCAGCAGCACAGGGGGGAACGGCTATGGCTACACCTTC. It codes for CASSTGGNGYGYTF. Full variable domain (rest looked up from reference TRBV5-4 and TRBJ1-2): ETGVTQSPTHLIKTRGQQVTLRCSSQSGHNTVSWYQQALGQGPQFIFQYYREEENGRGNFPPRFSGLQFPNYSSELNVNALELDDSALYLCASSTGGNGYGYTFGSGTRLTVV.

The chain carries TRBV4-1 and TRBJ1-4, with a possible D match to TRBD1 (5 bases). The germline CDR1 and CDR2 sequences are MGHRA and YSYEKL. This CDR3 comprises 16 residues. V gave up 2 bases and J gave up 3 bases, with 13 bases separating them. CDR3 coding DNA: TGCGCCAGCAGCCAATGGTTTGAAGGGGCTAATGAAAAACTGTTTTTT. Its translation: CASSQWFEGANEKLFF.

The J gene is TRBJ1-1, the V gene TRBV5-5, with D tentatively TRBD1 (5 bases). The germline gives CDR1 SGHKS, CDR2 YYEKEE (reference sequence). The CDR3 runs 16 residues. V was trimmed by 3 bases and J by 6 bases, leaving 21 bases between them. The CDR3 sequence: CASSYTLGLTPSEAFF. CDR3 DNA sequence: TGTGCCAGCAGCTACACTTTGGGACTCACGCCCTCTGAAGCTTTCTTT.

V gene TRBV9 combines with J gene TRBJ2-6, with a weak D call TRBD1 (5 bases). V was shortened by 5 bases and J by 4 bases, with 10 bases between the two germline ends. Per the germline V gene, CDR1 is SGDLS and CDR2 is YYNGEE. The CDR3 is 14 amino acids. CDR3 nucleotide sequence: TGTGCCAGCAGGGACAACCGAGGGGCCAACGTCCTGACTTTC. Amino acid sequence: CASRDNRGANVLTF.

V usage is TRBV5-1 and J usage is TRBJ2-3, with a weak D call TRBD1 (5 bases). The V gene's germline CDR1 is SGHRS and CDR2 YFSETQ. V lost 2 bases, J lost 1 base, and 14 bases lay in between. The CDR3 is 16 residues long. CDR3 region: CASSFVWTPGTDTQYF. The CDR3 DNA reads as TGCGCCAGCAGCTTCGTGTGGACACCGGGCACAGATACGCAGTATTTT.

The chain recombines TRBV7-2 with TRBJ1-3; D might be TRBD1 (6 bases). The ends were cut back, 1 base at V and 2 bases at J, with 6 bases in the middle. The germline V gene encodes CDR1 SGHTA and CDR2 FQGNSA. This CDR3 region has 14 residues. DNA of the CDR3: TGTGCCAGCAGCTTAGACAGGGCTGGAAACACCATATATTTT. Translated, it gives CASSLDRAGNTIYF.